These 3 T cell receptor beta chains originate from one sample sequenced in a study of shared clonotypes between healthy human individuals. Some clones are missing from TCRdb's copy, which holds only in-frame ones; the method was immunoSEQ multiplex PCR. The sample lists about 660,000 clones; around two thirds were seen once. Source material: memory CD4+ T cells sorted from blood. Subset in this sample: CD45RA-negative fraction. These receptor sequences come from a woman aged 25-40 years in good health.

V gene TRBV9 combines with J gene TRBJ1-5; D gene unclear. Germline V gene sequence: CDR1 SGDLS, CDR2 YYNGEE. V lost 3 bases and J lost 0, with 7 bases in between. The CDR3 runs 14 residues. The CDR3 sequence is CASSGQYSNQPQHF. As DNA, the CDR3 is TGTGCCAGCAGCGGTCAGTATAGCAATCAGCCCCAGCATTTT.

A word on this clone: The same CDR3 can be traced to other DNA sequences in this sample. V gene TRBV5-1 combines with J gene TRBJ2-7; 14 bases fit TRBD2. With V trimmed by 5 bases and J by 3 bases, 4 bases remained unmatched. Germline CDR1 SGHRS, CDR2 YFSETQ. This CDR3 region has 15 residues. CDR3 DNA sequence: TGCGCCAGCAGTTCAGGGACTAGCGGGAGCTACGAGCAGTACTTC. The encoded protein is CASSSGTSGSYEQYF. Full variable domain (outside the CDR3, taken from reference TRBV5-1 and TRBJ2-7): KAGVTQTPRYLIKTRGQQVTLSCSPISGHRSVSWYQQTPGQGLQFLFEYFSETQRNKGNFPGRFSGRQFSNSRSEMNVSTLELGDSALYLCASSSGTSGSYEQYFGPGTRLTVT.

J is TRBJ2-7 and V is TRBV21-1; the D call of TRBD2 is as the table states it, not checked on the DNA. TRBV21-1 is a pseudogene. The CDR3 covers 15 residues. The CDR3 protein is CASSKEREEGHEQYF. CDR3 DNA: TGTGCCAGCAGCAAAGAGCGGGAGGAAGGCCACGAGCAGTACTTC.